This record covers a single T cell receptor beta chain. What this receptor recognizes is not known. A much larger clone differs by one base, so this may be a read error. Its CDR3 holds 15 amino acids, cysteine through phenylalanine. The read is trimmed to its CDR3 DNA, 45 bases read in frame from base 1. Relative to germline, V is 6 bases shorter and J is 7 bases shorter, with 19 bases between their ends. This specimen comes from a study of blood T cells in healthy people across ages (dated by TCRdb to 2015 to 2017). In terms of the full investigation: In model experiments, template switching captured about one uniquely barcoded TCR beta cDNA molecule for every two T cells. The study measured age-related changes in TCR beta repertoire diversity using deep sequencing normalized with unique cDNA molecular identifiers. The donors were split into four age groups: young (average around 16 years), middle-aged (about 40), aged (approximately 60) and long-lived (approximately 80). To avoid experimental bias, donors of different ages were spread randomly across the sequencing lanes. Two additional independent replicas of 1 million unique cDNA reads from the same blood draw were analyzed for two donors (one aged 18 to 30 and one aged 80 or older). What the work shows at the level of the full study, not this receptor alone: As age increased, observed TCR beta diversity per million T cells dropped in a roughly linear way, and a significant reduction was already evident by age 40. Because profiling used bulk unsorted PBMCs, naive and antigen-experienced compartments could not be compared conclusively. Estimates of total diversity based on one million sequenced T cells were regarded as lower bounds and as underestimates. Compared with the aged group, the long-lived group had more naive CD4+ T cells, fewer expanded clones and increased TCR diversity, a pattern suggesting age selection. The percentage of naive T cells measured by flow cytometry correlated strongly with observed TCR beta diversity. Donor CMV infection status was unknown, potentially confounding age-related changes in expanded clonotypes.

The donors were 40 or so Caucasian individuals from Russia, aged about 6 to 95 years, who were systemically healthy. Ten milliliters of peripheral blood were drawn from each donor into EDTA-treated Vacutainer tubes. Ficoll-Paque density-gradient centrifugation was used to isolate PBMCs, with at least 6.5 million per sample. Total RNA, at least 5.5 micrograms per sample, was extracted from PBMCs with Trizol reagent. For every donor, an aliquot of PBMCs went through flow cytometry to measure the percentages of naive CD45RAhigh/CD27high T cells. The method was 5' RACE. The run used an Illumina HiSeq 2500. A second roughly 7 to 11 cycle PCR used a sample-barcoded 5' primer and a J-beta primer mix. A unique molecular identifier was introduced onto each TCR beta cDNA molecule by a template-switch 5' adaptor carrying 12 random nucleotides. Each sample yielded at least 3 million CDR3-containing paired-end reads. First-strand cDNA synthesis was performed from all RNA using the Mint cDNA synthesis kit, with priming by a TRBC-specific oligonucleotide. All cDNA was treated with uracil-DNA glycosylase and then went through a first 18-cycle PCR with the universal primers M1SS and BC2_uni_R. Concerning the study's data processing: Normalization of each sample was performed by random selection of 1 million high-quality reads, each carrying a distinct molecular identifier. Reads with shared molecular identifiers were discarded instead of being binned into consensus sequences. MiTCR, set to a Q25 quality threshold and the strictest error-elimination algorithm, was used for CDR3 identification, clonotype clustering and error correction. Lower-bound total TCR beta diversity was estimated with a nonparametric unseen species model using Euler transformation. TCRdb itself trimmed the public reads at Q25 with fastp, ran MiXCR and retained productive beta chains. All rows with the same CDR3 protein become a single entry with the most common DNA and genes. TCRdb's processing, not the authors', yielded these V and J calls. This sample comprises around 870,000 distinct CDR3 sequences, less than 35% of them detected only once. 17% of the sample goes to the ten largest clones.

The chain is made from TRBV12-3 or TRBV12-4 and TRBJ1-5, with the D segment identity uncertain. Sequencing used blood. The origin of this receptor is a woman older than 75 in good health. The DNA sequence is TGTGCCAGCAGAAGGGAACCCCTTGAAAGCCAGCCCCAGCATTTT. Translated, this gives CASRREPLESQPQHF.